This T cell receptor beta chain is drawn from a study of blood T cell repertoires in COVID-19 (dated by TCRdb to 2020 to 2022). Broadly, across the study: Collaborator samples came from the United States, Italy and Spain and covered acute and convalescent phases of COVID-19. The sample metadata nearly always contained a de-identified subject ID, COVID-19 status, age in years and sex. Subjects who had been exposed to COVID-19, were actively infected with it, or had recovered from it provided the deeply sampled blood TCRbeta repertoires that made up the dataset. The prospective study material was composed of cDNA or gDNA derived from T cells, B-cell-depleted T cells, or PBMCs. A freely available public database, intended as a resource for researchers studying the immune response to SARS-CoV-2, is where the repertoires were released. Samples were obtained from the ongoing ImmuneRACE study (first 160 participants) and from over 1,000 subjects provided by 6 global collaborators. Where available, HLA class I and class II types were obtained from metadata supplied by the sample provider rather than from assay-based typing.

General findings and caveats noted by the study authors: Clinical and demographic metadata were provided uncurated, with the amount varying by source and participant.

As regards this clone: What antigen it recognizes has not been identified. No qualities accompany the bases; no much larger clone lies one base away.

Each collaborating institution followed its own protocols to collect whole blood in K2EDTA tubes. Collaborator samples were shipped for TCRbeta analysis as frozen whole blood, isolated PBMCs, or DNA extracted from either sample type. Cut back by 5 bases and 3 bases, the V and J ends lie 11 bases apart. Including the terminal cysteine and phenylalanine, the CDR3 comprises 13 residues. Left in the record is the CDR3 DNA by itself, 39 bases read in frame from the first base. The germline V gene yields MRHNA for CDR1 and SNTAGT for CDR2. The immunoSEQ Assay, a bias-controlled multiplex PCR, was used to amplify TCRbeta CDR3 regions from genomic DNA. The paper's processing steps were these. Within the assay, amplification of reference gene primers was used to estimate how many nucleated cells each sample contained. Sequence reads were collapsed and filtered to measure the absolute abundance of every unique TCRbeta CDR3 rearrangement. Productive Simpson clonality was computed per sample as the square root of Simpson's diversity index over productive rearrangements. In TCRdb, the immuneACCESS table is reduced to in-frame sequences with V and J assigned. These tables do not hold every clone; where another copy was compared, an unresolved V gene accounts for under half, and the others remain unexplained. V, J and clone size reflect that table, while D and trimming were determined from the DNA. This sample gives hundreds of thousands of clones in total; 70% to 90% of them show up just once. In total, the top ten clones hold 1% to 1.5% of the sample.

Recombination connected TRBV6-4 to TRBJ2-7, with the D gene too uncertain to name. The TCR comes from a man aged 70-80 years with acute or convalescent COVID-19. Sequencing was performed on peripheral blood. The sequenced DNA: TGTGCCAGCAGTCTTATCCTACTCTACGAGCAGTACTTC. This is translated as CASSLILLYEQYF.